A single sample is the source of the 13 T cell receptor beta chains below, sequenced in a study of Graves' ophthalmopathy and Graves' hyperthyroidism. RNA transcripts yielded amplified TCR beta CDR3 regions. The authors performed first-round RT-PCR with HTBI primers and then a second-round multiplex PCR. TCRdb recomputed calls from the multiplex PCR reads with MiXCR, one row per CDR3 protein. The table includes 400,000 to 450,000 distinct CDR3 sequences, under 25% detected once. The sequenced sample consisted of peripheral blood. The receptors stem from a woman between 18 and 29 years old with stable Graves' hyperthyroidism.

This clonotype was counted at least ten times. This chain links TRBV6-2 or TRBV6-3 with TRBJ1-1; TRBD1 aligns across 11 bases. J gave up 4 bases and V 7 bases, and 2 bases lay outside the gene matches. The CDR3 length is 13 residues. The germline gives CDR1 MNHEY, CDR2 SVGEGT. The CDR3 region is CASKGTGGTEAFF. CDR3 bases: TGTGCCAGCAAGGGGACAGGGGGCACTGAAGCTTTCTTT.

V is TRBV12-3 or TRBV12-4 and J is TRBJ2-6; a possible D gene is TRBD1 (6 bases). Trimming removed 7 bases at V and 0 bases at J, with 13 bases between. The CDR3 totals 16 residues. In DNA form, the CDR3 reads TGTGCCAGCATACTAGGGGGAGCCTCTGGGGCCAACGTCCTGACTTTC. It is translated as CASILGGASGANVLTF.

The count of this clonotype is one. This chain connects TRBV5-1 to TRBJ1-2, with D hard to call. V was trimmed by 3 bases and J by 6 bases, leaving 12 bases between them. CDR3 length equals 13 residues. The germline gives CDR1 SGHRS, CDR2 YFSETQ. The CDR3 spells CASSSGEDHGYTF. CDR3 DNA: TGCGCCAGCAGCTCGGGAGAAGACCATGGCTACACCTTC.

This clonotype was detected many times. The chain couples TRBV11-2 to TRBJ2-7; a possible D gene is TRBD2 (5 bases). The V gene lost 2 bases and the J gene lost 0 bases, with 14 bases spanning the gap. The CDR3 sequence is 16 residues long. CDR1 is SGHAT and CDR2 is FQNNGV in the germline V gene. The CDR3 region is CASSLNPGFSSYEQYF. The CDR3 nucleotides are TGTGCCAGCAGCTTAAACCCGGGGTTTAGCTCCTACGAGCAGTACTTC. Drawing the rest from reference TRBV11-2 and TRBJ2-7, the complete variable domain is EAGVAQSPRYKIIEKRQSVAFWCNPISGHATLYWYQQILGQGPKLLIQFQNNGVVDDSQLPKDRFSAERLKGVDSTLKIQPAKLEDSAVYLCASSLNPGFSSYEQYFGPGTRLTVT.

This clonotype was observed many times. The chain recombines TRBV7-3 with TRBJ2-2; D may be TRBD1 or TRBD2 (8 bases each). The CDR3 is 13 amino acids. Between the trimmed V and J ends, which lost 9 bases and 6 bases, there was a span of 14 bases. The germline gives CDR1 SGHTA, CDR2 FQGTGA. The DNA of the CDR3 is TGTGCCAGTAGCGGGACAGGACCCGGGGAGCTGTTTTTT. This encodes CASSGTGPGELFF.

This clonotype was seen a few times. The chain is built from TRBV11-2 and TRBJ2-7, with 7 bases fitting TRBD2. The germline V gene has CDR1 SGHAT and CDR2 FQNNGV. The trim removed 5 bases at V and 4 bases at J, leaving 11 bases unmatched. The CDR3 sequence is 15 residues long. This CDR3 reads CASSPGDYTVYEQYF. The CDR3 DNA sequence: TGTGCCAGCAGCCCCGGGGACTATACGGTATACGAGCAGTACTTC.

This clonotype is labeled medium-sized. The genes are TRBV18 and TRBJ2-5; 10 bases line up with TRBD1. Germline CDR1 and CDR2: KGHSH and LQKENI. There are 16 residues in the CDR3. V lost 1 base to trimming and J lost 5 bases; unmatched junction nucleotides: 7. The CDR3 reads CASSPRDRGDEETQYF. CDR3 bases: TGTGCCAGCTCACCACGGGACAGGGGAGATGAGGAGACCCAGTACTTC.

This clonotype was recorded many times. The rearrangement joins TRBV11-2 to TRBJ2-7; TRBD2 might be the D (6 bases). Germline V gene data show CDR1 as SGHAT and CDR2 as FQNNGV. The CDR3 extends over 15 amino acids. V was shortened by 5 bases and J by 2 bases, with 16 bases between the two germline ends. DNA of the CDR3: TGTGCCAGCAGCCCCCGGAGGGTCTGGCCCTACGAGCAGTACTTC. This translates into CASSPRRVWPYEQYF.

In its sample, this clonotype was seen many times. The CDR3 spells CASSFMNTGTSGSYEQYF. The CDR3 DNA sequence: TGCGCCAGCAGCTTTATGAATACCGGGACTAGCGGGAGTTACGAGCAGTACTTC. The chain uses TRBV5-1 and TRBJ2-7; 14 nucleotides align to TRBD2. Germline-derived CDR1 and CDR2 are SGHRS and YFSETQ. The CDR3 has 18 amino acids. With V trimmed by 2 bases and J by 4 bases, 11 bases remained unmatched.

This clonotype was recorded at least ten times. The gene calls are TRBV4-2 and TRBJ2-4; D uncertain. The CDR3 runs to 17 residues. Germline CDR1 and CDR2: LGHNA and YNFKEQ. V gave up 0 bases and J gave up 0 bases, with 12 bases separating them. The CDR3 DNA reads as TGTGCCAGCAGCCAAGATTCGCCGGGTCTAGCCAAAAACATTCAGTACTTC. It translates to CASSQDSPGLAKNIQYF.

This clonotype appeared many times. The chain links TRBV6-5 to TRBJ1-2; 9 bases are shared with TRBD1. This CDR3 region has 15 residues. Germline CDR1 MNHEY, CDR2 SVGAGI. Trimming cost V 6 bases and J 4 bases; bases outside gene matches: 9. The CDR3 DNA reads as TGTGCCAGCAGGTTATCACCGGGACAGGGCTATGGCTACACCTTC. It yields the protein CASRLSPGQGYGYTF.

The table lists this clonotype with many counts. V is TRBV27 and J is TRBJ1-2; the match to TRBD1 covers 10 bases. J lost 7 bases, V lost 2 bases, and 4 bases had no gene match. The CDR3 consists of 14 residues. CDR1 is MNHEY and CDR2 is SMNVEV in the germline V gene (reference sequence). CDR3 loop: CASSLRQGASGYTF. For the CDR3, the DNA is TGTGCCAGCAGTTTAAGACAGGGGGCGAGTGGCTACACCTTC.

The chain carries TRBV5-6 and TRBJ2-7; D remains unclear. The CDR3 is 14 residues long. Germline-derived CDR1 and CDR2 are SGHDT and YYEEEE. The ends were cut back, 1 base at V and 6 bases at J, with 14 bases in the middle. CDR3 nucleotide sequence: TGTGCCAGCAGCTTGAGGTATGGATTTGGCGAGCAGTACTTC. It translates to CASSLRYGFGEQYF. Filled out from reference TRBV5-6 and TRBJ2-7, the complete variable domain reads DAGVTQSPTHLIKTRGQQVTLRCSPKSGHDTVSWYQQALGQGPQFIFQYYEEEERQRGNFPDRFSGHQFPNYSSELNVNALLLGDSALYLCASSLRYGFGEQYFGPGTRLTVT.